Listed here are 29 T cell receptor beta chains from one sample, sequenced in a study of T cell changes during pregnancy in multiple sclerosis. The data were produced by immunoSEQ multiplex PCR, yet TCRdb's version contains in-frame clones alone and is incomplete. The sample lists over 50,000 clones, 90% to 95% occurring once. The sample consisted of peripheral blood, taken in the second trimester of pregnancy. Receptors were obtained from a female donor with multiple sclerosis, enrolled in a pregnancy study.

This sequence joins TRBV30 and TRBJ1-3; D is perhaps TRBD1 (5 bases). The CDR3 consists of 11 residues. The V and J ends lost 4 bases and 4 bases respectively, with 5 bases between them. CDR1 is GTSNPN and CDR2 is SVGIG in the germline V gene (reference sequence). CDR3 region: CAWTGGNTIYF. CDR3 sequence (DNA): TGTGCCTGGACAGGGGGAAACACCATATATTTT.

This clone has only one observation. The rearrangement uses TRBV11-1 and TRBJ2-3; 11 nucleotides agree with TRBD1. J lost 0 bases, V lost 5 bases, and 4 bases had no gene match. The length of the CDR3 is 16 residues. Germline V gene sequence: CDR1 SGHAT, CDR2 FQDESV (reference sequence). In DNA, the CDR3 is TGTGCCAGCAGCACTGGACAGGGGGCGAGCACAGATACGCAGTATTTT. It codes for CASSTGQGASTDTQYF.

CDR3 in DNA: TGTGCCAGCAGTTTAGCTTACTACGAGCAGTACTTC. Its translation is CASSLAYYEQYF. The chain combines TRBV28 with TRBJ2-5; D gene ambiguous. The J call may be mistaken, given a closer DNA end match to TRBJ2-7. The CDR3 extends over 12 amino acids. Germline CDR1 is MDHEN and CDR2 is SYDVKM.

The chain joins TRBV27 to TRBJ1-2; D perhaps matches TRBD1 (5 bases). This CDR3 has 11 residues. CDR1 is MNHEY and CDR2 is SMNVEV in the germline V gene (reference sequence). The V end lost 7 bases, the J end lost 8 bases, and 11 bases lay between the germline ends. CDR3 DNA: TGTGCCAGCATCCTGGGGGGGGGCTACACCTTC. Protein: CASILGGGYTF.

The genes are TRBV21-1 and TRBJ2-5; the D call in the table, TRBD1, was not verified against the DNA. TRBV21-1 is a known pseudogene. The CDR3 extends over 17 amino acids. As DNA, the CDR3 is TGTGCCAGCAGCAACCCACAGGGAATAAGAAGACAAGAGACCCAGTACTTC. This encodes CASSNPQGIRRQETQYF.

The genes are TRBV29-1 and TRBJ1-2, with a possible D match to TRBD1 (5 bases). V was clipped by 6 bases and J by 0 bases, with 8 bases between them. Germline CDR1 is SQVTM and CDR2 is ANQGSEA. The CDR3 consists of 12 residues. The CDR3 coding sequence is TGCAGCGTAATGACAGCTAACTATGGCTACACCTTC. Its translation is CSVMTANYGYTF.

The genes are TRBV5-1 and TRBJ2-1, with TRBD2 identical over 7 bases. The ends lost 3 bases at V and 5 bases at J; junction bases unmatched: 14. The germline gives CDR1 SGHRS, CDR2 YFSETQ. The CDR3 covers 17 residues. The CDR3 is CASSYNELAGEDNEQFF. In DNA form, the CDR3 reads TGCGCCAGCAGCTACAACGAGTTGGCGGGAGAGGACAATGAGCAGTTCTTC.

Only one count was recorded for this clone. The chain joins TRBV2 to TRBJ1-2; a weak D match, TRBD1 (5 bases). Trimming stripped 3 bases from V and 2 bases from J, with 10 bases between. Germline loops: CDR1 SNHLY, CDR2 FYNNEI. This CDR3 has 14 residues. This CDR3 reads CASSETVTNYGYTF. The CDR3 DNA follows: TGTGCCAGCAGTGAGACAGTAACCAACTATGGCTACACCTTC.

This rearrangement joins TRBV5-4 to TRBJ2-1; D possibly corresponds to TRBD2 (7 bases). The CDR3 is 15 residues long. The ends were cut back, 7 bases at V and 7 bases at J, with 21 bases in the middle. Per the germline V gene, CDR1 is SGHNT and CDR2 is YYREEE (reference sequence). Here the CDR3 reads CASLQRGGFYNEQFF. DNA for the CDR3: TGTGCCAGCCTACAACGCGGGGGCTTCTATAATGAGCAGTTCTTC.

This clone came up a few times. Other DNA sequences in the same sample also yield this CDR3. The gene calls are TRBV4-3 and TRBJ2-7, with TRBD2 as a possible D gene (6 bases). V shed 0 bases and J shed 4 bases, with 7 bases lying between them. Germline lookup yields CDR1 LGHNA and CDR2 YSLEER. The CDR3 is made up of 13 amino acids. CDR3 sequence reads: CASSQDRGYEQYF. CDR3 coding DNA: TGCGCCAGCAGCCAAGATCGGGGGTACGAGCAGTACTTC.

The rearrangement links TRBV6-6 to TRBJ2-1; 7 bases match TRBD2. This CDR3 region has 14 residues. V lost 7 bases to trimming and J lost 6 bases; unmatched junction nucleotides: 9. Germline CDR1 reads MNHNY; CDR2 reads SVGAGI (reference sequence). The CDR3 DNA is TGTGCCAGCACCCTAGGGGCGGGAGTCAATGAGCAGTTCTTC. This sequence encodes CASTLGAGVNEQFF.

The chain is built from TRBV28 and TRBJ1-4; D gene unclear. The CDR3 contains 15 residues. From germline, CDR1 is MDHEN and CDR2 SYDVKM. Trimming took off 1 base at V and 4 bases at J, with 10 bases between the two ends. CDR3 DNA: TGTGCCAGCAGTTTATACGGGTCTAGTAATGAAAAACTGTTTTTT. Translated, it gives CASSLYGSSNEKLFF.

The table lists this clone with a count of one. This sequence joins TRBV5-4 and TRBJ1-3; weak D call: TRBD1 (5 bases). This CDR3 contains 16 residues. Germline V gives CDR1 SGHNT, CDR2 YYREEE (reference sequence). Trimming removed 0 bases from V and 0 bases from J, with 10 bases in between. The CDR3 DNA is TGTGCCAGCAGCTTGGATAGGGGAAGCTCTGGAAACACCATATATTTT. This encodes CASSLDRGSSGNTIYF.

The V call is TRBV6-4, the J call TRBJ2-7; perhaps TRBD1 as D (5 bases). The CDR3 contains 14 residues. V was shortened by 4 bases and J by 2 bases, with 12 bases between the two germline ends. Germline assignment: CDR1 MRHNA and CDR2 SNTAGT. CDR3 in amino acids: CASSVEKGAYEQYF. The CDR3, as DNA: TGTGCCAGCAGTGTGGAAAAAGGGGCCTACGAGCAGTACTTC.

The V gene is TRBV6-5, the J gene TRBJ1-1; D not resolved. Germline CDR1 MNHEY, CDR2 SVGAGI. V lost 2 bases, J lost 5 bases, and 6 bases lay in between. This CDR3 is 12 amino acids long. The CDR3 loop is CASSYEGTEAFF. The CDR3 DNA follows: TGTGCCAGCAGTTACGAGGGTACTGAAGCTTTCTTT.

The chain combines TRBV19 with TRBJ1-1; 11 nucleotides match TRBD1. This CDR3 is built from 13 residues. V gave up 8 bases and J gave up 1 base; unmatched junction bases: 0. Per germline, CDR1 LNHDA and CDR2 SQIVND (reference sequence). The CDR3 region has the DNA TGTGCCAGTGGACAGGGGGCGAACACTGAAGCTTTCTTT. Translating it yields CASGQGANTEAFF.

The chain combines TRBV7-9 with TRBJ1-1; 8 nucleotides agree with TRBD1. This CDR3 is 15 amino acids long. Germline loops: CDR1 SEHNR, CDR2 FQNEAQ (reference sequence). V gave up 1 base and J gave up 1 base; unmatched junction bases: 2. The CDR3 loop reads CASSLGQGSNTEAFF. CDR3 bases: TGTGCCAGCAGCTTAGGACAGGGGTCGAACACTGAAGCTTTCTTT.

The chain uses TRBV28 and TRBJ1-4; D call uncertain. Germline CDR1 is MDHEN and CDR2 is SYDVKM. The CDR3 covers 15 residues. Trimming cost V 3 bases and J 0 bases, with 8 bases left between them. CDR3 nucleotide sequence: TGTGCCAGCAGTTTTAATACTGCAACTAATGAAAAACTGTTTTTT. Amino acid sequence: CASSFNTATNEKLFF.

The table lists this clone with a count of one. In DNA form, the CDR3 reads TGCGCCAGCAGCCAAGACCTAGCGGACAGGGCCTATGGCTACACCTTC. Protein: CASSQDLADRAYGYTF. This chain links TRBV4-3 with TRBJ1-2, with 8 bases identical to TRBD1. Germline CDR1 reads LGHNA; CDR2 reads YSLEER. The CDR3 runs 16 residues. The V segment lost 0 bases and the J segment 4 bases; nucleotides outside the gene matches: 7.

The chain has TRBV7-9 and TRBJ2-5, with D hard to call. The germline V and J ends were trimmed by 0 bases and 2 bases, with 13 bases remaining between them. The CDR3 covers 16 residues. CDR1 and CDR2 (germline): SEHNR, FQNEAQ (reference sequence). CDR3 in amino acids: CASSLADGLVQETQYF. CDR3 coding DNA: TGTGCCAGCAGCTTAGCGGATGGTCTAGTGCAAGAGACCCAGTACTTC.

This clone was picked up one time. This rearrangement joins TRBV18 to TRBJ2-3; tentatively, D is TRBD2 (6 bases). CDR3 length: 17 amino acids. V lost 2 bases to trimming and J lost 2 bases, with 17 bases between them. The germline V gene encodes CDR1 KGHSH and CDR2 LQKENI. The CDR3 here is CASSPISAGPITDTQYF. CDR3 bases: TGTGCCAGCTCACCAATTTCGGCGGGACCTATCACAGATACGCAGTATTTT.

This clone has only a few counts. The gene calls are TRBV14 and TRBJ1-2; no definite D call. The germline gives CDR1 SGHDN, CDR2 FVKESK. The ends were cut back, 11 bases at V and 7 bases at J, with 11 bases in the middle. This CDR3 region has 10 residues. As DNA, the CDR3 is TGTGCCCGGGGTTTCCGTGGCTACACCTTC. Protein product: CARGFRGYTF.

CDR3 in DNA: TGTGCCAGCAGTTCCCAGGGGGGTACTCAGCCCCAGCATTTT. The encoded protein is CASSSQGGTQPQHF. The gene calls are TRBV7-2 and TRBJ1-5; 7 bases align to TRBD1. The germline gives CDR1 SGHTA, CDR2 FQGNSA. The CDR3 runs 14 residues. J lost 6 bases, V lost 6 bases, and 8 bases had no gene match.

The rearrangement links TRBV7-6 to TRBJ2-3; 9 bases are shared with TRBD2. V dropped 2 bases and J dropped 0; count of bases not matched to a gene: 12. The CDR3 extends over 19 amino acids. In germline, CDR1 is SGHVS, CDR2 FNYEAQ. The CDR3 loop reads CASSLSFTALAGSTDTQYF. The CDR3 bases are TGTGCCAGCAGCTTATCTTTTACAGCCCTAGCGGGGAGCACAGATACGCAGTATTTT.

The V call is TRBV5-4, the J call TRBJ2-1; 10 bases are shared with TRBD2. V was clipped by 0 bases and J by 2 bases; unmatched bases: 14. The CDR3 contains 20 residues. Germline values: CDR1 SGHNT, CDR2 YYREEE (reference sequence). The CDR3 region has the DNA TGTGCCAGCAGCTTGGCTGGCGGTGACGGACTAGCGGCCACCTACAATGAGCAGTTCTTC. Encoded protein: CASSLAGGDGLAATYNEQFF.

This clone was recorded only once. This chain links TRBV10-3 with TRBJ2-6; TRBD2 agrees at 10 bases. Trimming at V came to 3 bases and at J to 0 bases, leaving 17 bases not matched to a gene. The CDR3 consists of 22 residues. Germline CDR1 ENHRY, CDR2 SYGVKD. The CDR3 bases are TGTGCCATCAGTGACCCCGACGAGGGGCTAGCGGGAGTAGACTCTGGGGCCAACGTCCTGACTTTC. Its translation is CAISDPDEGLAGVDSGANVLTF.

This chain uses TRBV28 with TRBJ1-2; possibly TRBD1 for D (6 bases). The CDR3 sequence is 14 residues long. Germline CDR1 MDHEN, CDR2 SYDVKM. V was cut by 3 bases and J by 0 bases, with 8 bases left in between. The CDR3 nucleotides read TGTGCCAGCAGTTTGGACAGAGCTAACTATGGCTACACCTTC. Its protein product is CASSLDRANYGYTF.

V usage is TRBV28 and J usage is TRBJ2-7; D may be TRBD2 (5 bases). The CDR3 sequence is 14 residues long. V gave up 5 bases and J gave up 0 bases, with 11 bases separating them. CDR1 and CDR2 (germline): MDHEN, SYDVKM. Here the CDR3 DNA reads TGTGCCAGCAGTCCCCGAGGGAGCTCCTACGAGCAGTACTTC. Translation: CASSPRGSSYEQYF. Together with reference TRBV28 and TRBJ2-7, the CDR3 gives the full variable domain: DVKVTQSSRYLVKRTGEKVFLECVQDMDHENMFWYRQDPGLGLRLIYFSYDVKMKEKGDIPEGYSVSREKKERFSLILESASTNQTSMYLCASSPRGSSYEQYFGPGTRLTVT.

This chain joins TRBV5-6 and TRBJ2-5; 7 bases are a match to TRBD1. V trimming: 4 bases; J trimming: 0 bases; junction bases outside the gene matches: 3. The CDR3 loop spans 14 amino acids. Germline CDR1 SGHDT, CDR2 YYEEEE. The CDR3 spells CASSPGQNQETQYF. DNA for the CDR3: TGTGCCAGCAGCCCGGGACAGAACCAAGAGACCCAGTACTTC.